These 28 T cell receptor beta chains share one sample of origin, sequenced in a study of vaccination effects on CD4 cells after COVID-19. These receptors lack a known antigen. It was after more than 8 days of culture that CD4+ T cells were isolated. Each participant was administered two doses of either the BNT162b2 or the mRNA-1273 vaccine. Libraries were prepared by immunoSEQ multiplex PCR; TCRdb keeps only in-frame clonotypes and omits some of them. Here the sample spans approximately 70,000 clones, approximately 73% being singletons. The source was CD4+ T cells from PBMCs cultured without peptide, collected after COVID-19 vaccination. Source of these receptors: a human donor who received a COVID-19 vaccine.

The chain has TRBV15 and TRBJ2-2; D is unresolved. Trimming took off 8 bases at V and 5 bases at J, with 12 bases between the two ends. This CDR3 contains 13 residues. Germline CDR1 LNHNV, CDR2 YYDKDF (reference sequence). The CDR3 spells CATEELWTGELFF. The CDR3 DNA is TGTGCCACCGAAGAACTTTGGACCGGGGAGCTGTTTTTT.

The chain combines TRBV4-1 with TRBJ1-5, with a tentative D call TRBD1 (6 bases). The CDR3 is made up of 13 amino acids. Germline values: CDR1 MGHRA, CDR2 YSYEKL. V gave up 6 bases and J gave up 2 bases, with 8 bases separating them. In DNA, the CDR3 is TGCGCCAGCAGTAGGACAGGCAATCAGCCCCAGCATTTT. This translates into CASSRTGNQPQHF.

V is TRBV5-1 and J is TRBJ2-5; 12 bases are shared with TRBD2. The germline V gene encodes CDR1 SGHRS and CDR2 YFSETQ. CDR3 length equals 17 residues. Trimming at V came to 4 bases and at J to 1 base, leaving 8 bases not matched to a gene. CDR3 DNA sequence: TGCGCCAGCAGCCCGACCCGGACTAGCGGGGTCCAAGAGACCCAGTACTTC. This gives the protein CASSPTRTSGVQETQYF.

This clone showed up just a few times. The chain uses TRBV13 and TRBJ1-4; no reliable D call. The CDR3 is 14 amino acids. The V gene's germline CDR1 is PRHDT and CDR2 FYEKMQ (reference sequence). The V end was cut by 5 bases, the J end by 7 bases, with 14 bases between. Here the CDR3 reads CASSPRPRSEKLFF. The DNA of the CDR3 is TGTGCCAGCAGCCCACGGCCCCGTAGTGAAAAACTGTTTTTT.

This sequence joins TRBV11-1 and TRBJ2-3; D is unresolved. The ends were cut back, 5 bases at V and 2 bases at J, with 17 bases in the middle. From germline, CDR1 is SGHAT and CDR2 FQDESV (reference sequence). The CDR3 has 16 residues. The CDR3 bases are TGTGCCAGCAGCCCAGTGGGGTCAGGTTTCACAGATACGCAGTATTTT. Protein sequence: CASSPVGSGFTDTQYF.

The chain combines TRBV3-1 (or the pseudogene TRBV3-2) with TRBJ2-2; D is perhaps TRBD2 (5 bases). Per the germline V gene, CDR1 is LGHDT and CDR2 is YNNKEL (reference sequence). The germline V and J ends were trimmed by 1 base and 4 bases, with 16 bases remaining between them. The CDR3 sequence is 17 residues long. CDR3 sequence (DNA): TGTGCCAGCAGCCAAGGGTGGAGGACTCCATTCACCGGGGAGCTGTTTTTT. This codes for CASSQGWRTPFTGELFF.

This chain joins TRBV19 and TRBJ1-5, with 8 bases matching TRBD1. The germline CDR1 and CDR2 sequences are LNHDA and SQIVND (reference sequence). V shed 4 bases, J shed 6 bases, and the junction held 14 bases outside the gene matches. The CDR3 is 17 residues long. CDR3 sequence: CASSRSQAAGGTQPQHF. In nucleotides, the CDR3 is TGTGCCAGTAGTAGAAGTCAAGCGGCAGGGGGCACTCAGCCCCAGCATTTT.

This clone has only one observation. This sequence joins TRBV5-4 and TRBJ2-6; no firm D call. From germline, CDR1 is SGHNT and CDR2 YYREEE (reference sequence). This CDR3 has 15 amino acids. Trimming shortened V by 7 bases and J by 1 base, and 12 bases separated the two germline ends. DNA of the CDR3: TGTGCCAGCTCAGTTGTGGGGTCTGGGGCCAACGTCCTGACTTTC. It yields the protein CASSVVGSGANVLTF.

This clone was picked up one time. The CDR3 protein is CASSVGEGTGCREQYV. The CDR3, as DNA: TGTGCCAGCAGCGTAGGGGAGGGGACAGGGTGTAGGGAGCAGTACGTC. The chain is built from TRBV9 and TRBJ2-7; 9 bases are a match to TRBD1. Germline CDR1 is SGDLS and CDR2 is YYNGEE. This CDR3 region has 16 residues. V shed 0 bases and J 7 bases; nucleotides not matched to a gene: 11.

The V gene is TRBV4-3, the J gene TRBJ1-4; D is possibly TRBD1 (6 bases). CDR1 is LGHNA, CDR2 YSLEER, per germline. V was clipped by 7 bases and J by 4 bases, with 16 bases between them. The CDR3 extends over 15 amino acids. CDR3 amino acids: CASNRQTGINEKLFF. The CDR3 bases are TGCGCCAGCAACCGACAAACAGGGATTAATGAAAAACTGTTTTTT.

The chain couples TRBV28 to TRBJ1-1; maybe TRBD1 (5 bases). Deletions cut 6 bases from V and 1 base from J, with 15 bases between. The V gene's germline CDR1 is MDHEN and CDR2 SYDVKM. The CDR3 sequence is 15 residues long. This chain's CDR3 is CASRSAGTENTEAFF. The CDR3 coding sequence is TGTGCCAGCAGATCCGCCGGGACTGAGAACACTGAAGCTTTCTTT.

The count of this clone is one. The chain is built from TRBV11-2 and TRBJ2-3, with TRBD2 matching over 9 bases. Germline V lookup: CDR1 SGHAT, CDR2 FQNNGV. This CDR3 has 15 amino acids. The V segment lost 3 bases and the J segment 3 bases; nucleotides outside the gene matches: 4. CDR3 bases: TGTGCCAGCAGCTTGGTGCGGGGGGGTACAGATACGCAGTATTTT. It is translated as CASSLVRGGTDTQYF.

The rearrangement joins TRBV25-1 to TRBJ1-5, with a possible D match to TRBD1 (5 bases). This CDR3 is built from 13 residues. The germline gives CDR1 MGHDK, CDR2 SYGVNS. Trimming took 6 bases from V and 2 from J, leaving 8 bases between them. The CDR3 reads CASSGDRNQPQHF. CDR3 sequence (DNA): TGTGCCAGCAGCGGGGACCGCAATCAGCCCCAGCATTTT.

V usage is TRBV29-1 and J usage is TRBJ1-5; tentatively, D is TRBD1 (5 bases). Looked up from germline, CDR1 is SQVTM and CDR2 is ANQGSEA. The CDR3 sequence is 13 residues long. V shed 0 bases and J shed 4 bases, with 7 bases lying between them. As DNA, the CDR3 is TGCAGCGTTGAAGAAGGGGTGAATCAGCCCCAGCATTTT. It is translated as CSVEEGVNQPQHF.

The J gene is TRBJ2-7, the V gene TRBV23-1, with 10 bases fitting TRBD1. TRBV23-1 is classed as an ORF, of uncertain function. The CDR3 runs 13 residues. The trim removed 6 bases at V and 5 bases at J, leaving 4 bases unmatched. CDR3 bases: TGCGCCAGCAGGACGACAGGGGGCCACGAGCAGTACGTC. It specifies CASRTTGGHEQYV.

The genes are TRBV5-6 and TRBJ2-3; D remains unclear. The CDR3 contains 16 residues. Trimming removed 4 bases from V and 0 bases from J, with 15 bases in between. Germline CDR1 SGHDT, CDR2 YYEEEE. This chain's CDR3 is CASSHVAVRSTDTQYF. The CDR3 DNA follows: TGTGCCAGCAGCCACGTGGCAGTTAGAAGCACAGATACGCAGTATTTT.

This chain connects TRBV7-2 to TRBJ2-3; D remains unclear. Trimming removed 5 bases from V and 4 bases from J, with 10 bases in between. This CDR3 has 13 amino acids. The germline CDR1 and CDR2 sequences are SGHTA and FQGNSA. The CDR3 reads CASSPRDADTQYF. CDR3 in DNA: TGTGCCAGCAGCCCCCGTGACGCAGATACGCAGTATTTT.

V is TRBV5-6 and J is TRBJ2-3, with D unresolved. Trimming cost V 0 bases and J 8 bases, with 7 bases left between them. The CDR3 covers 12 residues. CDR1 is SGHDT, CDR2 YYEEEE, per germline. The CDR3 nucleotides are TGTGCCAGCAGCTTGGCCGTTTCTACGCAGTATTTT. Translation gives CASSLAVSTQYF.

The rearrangement links TRBV24-1 to TRBJ2-4; 8 nucleotides match TRBD1. V lost 4 bases to trimming and J lost 8 bases; unmatched junction nucleotides: 9. The germline V gene encodes CDR1 KGHDR and CDR2 SFDVKD. The CDR3 sequence is 15 residues long. CDR3 in DNA: TGTGCCACCAGTGACCCCGGGACAGGTCCGCACATTCAGTACTTC. Translation: CATSDPGTGPHIQYF.

The chain couples TRBV19 to TRBJ1-2, with a weak D call TRBD1 (5 bases). The length of the CDR3 is 16 residues. Germline V CDR1 and CDR2: LNHDA, SQIVND (reference sequence). Trimming stripped 5 bases from V and 2 bases from J, with 18 bases between. The CDR3 loop reads CASSYTRGLGNYGYTF. CDR3 bases: TGTGCCAGTAGTTATACGCGGGGCCTGGGAAACTATGGCTACACCTTC.

There are a few counts of this clone. The chain joins TRBV10-1 to TRBJ2-3; 11 bases are shared with TRBD2. The CDR3 runs 15 residues. Germline V CDR1 and CDR2: WNHNN, SYGVQD (reference sequence). V lost 3 bases, J lost 4 bases, and 3 bases stayed unmatched. The CDR3 DNA follows: TGCGCCAGCAGTGAAAAGGGACTAGCGGCAGATACGCAGTATTTT. It codes for CASSEKGLAADTQYF.

This clone turned up a few times. The chain couples TRBV7-9 to TRBJ2-1; D remains unclear. There are 14 residues in the CDR3. Germline-derived CDR1 and CDR2 are SEHNR and FQNEAQ (reference sequence). V lost 6 bases to trimming and J lost 0 bases, with 9 bases between them. CDR3 protein: CASSWVGSYNEQFF. In DNA, the CDR3 is TGTGCCAGCAGTTGGGTCGGCTCCTACAATGAGCAGTTCTTC. Together with reference TRBV7-9 and TRBJ2-1, the CDR3 gives the full variable domain: DTGVSQNPRHKITKRGQNVTFRCDPISEHNRLYWYRQTLGQGPEFLTYFQNEAQLEKSRLLSDRFSAERPKGSFSTLEIQRTEQGDSAMYLCASSWVGSYNEQFFGPGTRLTVL.

The chain carries TRBV4-1 and TRBJ2-5; TRBD1 aligns across 7 bases. Germline V lookup: CDR1 MGHRA, CDR2 YSYEKL. J was trimmed by 0 bases and V by 2 bases; bases with no gene match: 12. CDR3 size: 18 residues. The CDR3 protein is CASSQRSFGTGDQETQYF. CDR3 bases: TGCGCCAGCAGCCAAAGATCTTTCGGAACAGGGGACCAAGAGACCCAGTACTTC.

The rearrangement uses TRBV29-1 and TRBJ1-2, with 10 bases lining up with TRBD1. Unmatched junction bases numbered 7, after V lost 4 bases and J lost 8 bases. CDR1 and CDR2 from the germline V gene are SQVTM and ANQGSEA. The CDR3 contains 13 residues. CDR3: CSVATGGKVGYTF. The CDR3 DNA follows: TGCAGCGTTGCGACAGGGGGCAAGGTGGGCTACACCTTC.

The chain employs TRBV7-9 and TRBJ1-4, with D perhaps TRBD1 (6 bases). The CDR3 consists of 15 residues. Per germline, CDR1 SEHNR and CDR2 FQNEAQ (reference sequence). V dropped 0 bases and J dropped 5 bases, with 10 bases sitting between them. CDR3 DNA: TGTGCCAGCAGCTTAGCCGGGACAAAGAATGAAAAACTGTTTTTT. It is translated as CASSLAGTKNEKLFF.

V gene TRBV11-2 combines with J gene TRBJ2-5; D is uncertain. This CDR3 comprises 15 residues. V was pared by 5 bases and J by 0 bases, with 13 bases between. Looked up from germline, CDR1 is SGHAT and CDR2 is FQNNGV. In DNA form, the CDR3 reads TGTGCCAGCAGCCCAAACCGTTGGTACCAAGAGACCCAGTACTTC. Residues: CASSPNRWYQETQYF.

This clone showed up just once. The V and J genes are TRBV3-1 (or the pseudogene TRBV3-2) and TRBJ2-3, with TRBD2 matching over 7 bases. Germline CDR1 reads LGHDT; CDR2 reads YNNKEL (reference sequence). The trim removed 0 bases at V and 0 bases at J, leaving 15 bases unmatched. The CDR3 length is 20 residues. CDR3 nucleotide sequence: TGTGCCAGCAGCCAAGAAGCGGGACGGTGGAGTTTGGTAAGCACAGATACGCAGTATTTT. Translating it yields CASSQEAGRWSLVSTDTQYF.

The chain uses TRBV10-1 and TRBJ1-4; unclear D gene. The germline CDR1 and CDR2 sequences are WNHNN and SYGVQD (reference sequence). CDR3 length: 15 residues. The V gene lost 4 bases and the J gene lost 0 bases, with 9 bases spanning the gap. CDR3 DNA: TGCGCCAGCAGTGTAGACGGTTCAACTAATGAAAAACTGTTTTTT. This gives the protein CASSVDGSTNEKLFF.